A selection of T cell receptor beta chains follows, all from one sample in a study of OX40 agonist ivuxolimab in advanced cancers. The method was immunoSEQ multiplex PCR; TCRdb's version includes in-frame clones alone and lacks a portion of them. The table lists more than 50,000 clones, 85% of them singletons. The sample was CD4+ or CD8+ T cells sorted from blood, taken in a trial of the OX40 agonist ivuxolimab. All receptors come from an adult with an advanced solid tumor such as melanoma, head and neck, liver or kidney cancer. CDR3s include the opening cysteine and the closing phenylalanine or tryptophan. D genes are given only for firm matches. Not all rows give a size; the values are once, few, many and, for expanded clones, a class.

J	D	size	V	CDR3	DNA
TRBJ2-7	.	.	TRBV13	CASSLAGIGPYEQYF	TGTGCCAGCAGCTTAGCAGGAATTGGTCCCTACGAGCAGTACTTC
TRBJ1-6	.	.	TRBV11-2	CASRRGISTYNSPLHF	TGTGCCAGCAGGCGCGGGATCTCGACCTATAATTCACCCCTCCACTTT
TRBJ2-1	.	.	TRBV4-1	CASSQGLGADEQFF	TGCGCCAGCAGCCAAGGTCTGGGGGCGGATGAGCAGTTCTTC
TRBJ1-6	.	.	TRBV28	CASSLLTGKGGSNSPLHF	TGTGCCAGCAGTTTATTAACAGGGAAGGGAGGGAGTAATTCACCCCTCCACTTT
TRBJ1-6	TRBD1	once	TRBV5-1	CASSREGTGVNSPLHF	TGCGCCAGCAGCCGCGAGGGGACAGGGGTCAATTCACCCCTCCACTTT
TRBJ2-5	TRBD1	few	TRBV5-1	CASSRGQGGQETQYF	TGCGCCAGCAGCCGAGGACAGGGAGGCCAAGAGACCCAGTACTTC
TRBJ2-3	.	.	TRBV5-4	CASSLLSTDTQYF	TGTGCCAGCAGCTTGTTAAGCACAGATACGCAGTATTTT
TRBJ1-1	TRBD1	.	TRBV9	CASSTPGTGGTEAFF	TGTGCCAGCAGCACCCCCGGGACAGGGGGCACTGAAGCTTTCTTT
TRBJ2-5	TRBD2	.	TRBV15	CATSRGGTSGPQETQYF	TGTGCCACCAGCAGAGGGGGGACTAGCGGACCGCAAGAGACCCAGTACTTC
TRBJ1-3	.	few	TRBV4-1	CASSQVHITGNTIYF	TGCGCCAGCAGCCAAGTACACATAACTGGAAACACCATATATTTT
TRBJ1-5	TRBD1	.	TRBV6-6	CASSPTADRAAQPQHF	TGTGCCAGCAGTCCCACCGCGGACAGGGCGGCCCAGCCCCAGCATTTT
TRBJ1-5	.	few	TRBV19	CASSRDWRQPQHF	TGTGCCAGTAGTCGGGACTGGAGACAGCCCCAGCATTTT
TRBJ1-2	.	.	TRBV2	CASSEEGSGLYGYTF	TGTGCCAGCAGTGAAGAGGGTTCAGGCCTCTATGGCTACACCTTC
TRBJ1-6	.	.	TRBV14	CASSQDFPGAGSPLHF	TGTGCCAGCAGCCAAGATTTTCCGGGGGCGGGGTCACCCCTCCACTTT
TRBJ2-1	.	once	TRBV27	CASSLWGYNEQFF	TGTGCCAGCAGTTTGTGGGGTTACAATGAGCAGTTCTTC
TRBJ1-1	.	.	TRBV21-1	CASSNEGYTEAFF	TGTGCCAGCAGCAATGAGGGTTATACTGAAGCTTTCTTT
TRBJ1-1	.	.	TRBV2	CASSEMGGNTEAFF	TGTGCCAGCAGTGAGATGGGGGGTAACACTGAAGCTTTCTTT
TRBJ2-1	.	.	TRBV1	CTSSQTGQRYNEQFF	TGCACCAGCAGCCAGACGGGACAGAGATACAATGAGCAGTTCTTC
TRBJ2-7	TRBD1	.	TRBV18	CASSPLPGQGQDEQYF	TGTGCCAGCTCACCCCTTCCGGGACAGGGTCAGGACGAGCAGTACTTC
TRBJ2-1	.	.	TRBV7-9	CASSPGPSRSSYNEQFF	TGTGCCAGCAGCCCAGGACCTAGCAGGAGCTCCTACAATGAGCAGTTCTTC
TRBJ2-1	TRBD2	.	TRBV19	CASSSRSGGNEQFF	TGTGCCAGTAGTAGCCGTAGCGGGGGGAATGAGCAGTTCTTC
TRBJ1-2	TRBD1	.	TRBV28	CASSLVGQGLTF	TGTGCCAGCAGTTTAGTCGGACAGGGGCTAACCTTC
TRBJ1-5	TRBD1	.	TRBV28	CASSFDRGWNQPQHF	TGTGCCAGCAGTTTCGACAGGGGATGGAATCAGCCCCAGCATTTT
TRBJ2-2	TRBD1	.	TRBV19	CASNQGTANTGELFF	TGTGCCAGTAACCAAGGGACAGCGAACACCGGGGAGCTGTTTTTT